This TCR beta chain is drawn from a study of blood T cell repertoires in COVID-19. Germline assignment: CDR1 MNHEY and CDR2 SMNVEV (reference sequence). The CDR3 loop spans 14 amino acids. V lost 6 bases and J lost 3, with 14 bases in between. TCRdb keeps only in-frame clones here, not all; method: immunoSEQ multiplex PCR. The sample gives about 300,000 clones, 80% to 90% of which show up once; around 4% is in the top ten. Ages ranged from about 18 to 89 years, with residence in approximately 23 US areas. Symptom resolution, clearance, or two negative PCRs marked donors in Cohort 3 as recovered. The source is a man aged 25 to 45 who had recovered from COVID-19. The rearrangement uses TRBV27 and TRBJ1-1, with D tentatively TRBD1 (5 bases). Sequencing was carried out using PBMCs or T cells enriched from blood (not recorded which). CDR3 DNA sequence: TGTGCCAGCAGGGGGCTGGGGGACTACACTGAAGCTTTCTTT. Translated: CASRGLGDYTEAFF.